This is a list of T cell receptor beta chains from one sample in a study of CD8 T cells in ankylosing spondylitis. TCRdb processed the 5' RACE reads anew with MiXCR; each CDR3 protein has one entry. The sample lists 35,000 to 45,000 distinct CDR3 sequences, roughly 11% occurring once. The sequenced sample consisted of blood, either unsorted or a sorted T cell fraction (not recorded which). Receptor source: a male donor with ankylosing spondylitis or in good health (not recorded which). The CDR3 runs from the conserved cysteine through the conserved F or W. A D gene is named only where the DNA matches it firmly. A row's size may be missing; if present it is once, few, many or a size class.

v_call: TRBV5-1
d_call: .
clone_size: .
j_call: TRBJ2-3
cdr3_nt: TGCGCCAGCAGCTTGGCAAAAGCAGATACGCAGTATTTT
cdr3_aa: CASSLAKADTQYF

v_call: TRBV10-3
d_call: .
clone_size: many
j_call: TRBJ2-3
cdr3_nt: TGTGCCATCAGTGACGCTGGCAGGGGAGATACGCAGTATTTT
cdr3_aa: CAISDAGRGDTQYF

v_call: TRBV30
d_call: .
clone_size: many
j_call: TRBJ2-7
cdr3_nt: TGTGCCTGGACGAAGGGACTCTACGAGCAGTACTTC
cdr3_aa: CAWTKGLYEQYF

v_call: TRBV7-8
d_call: .
clone_size: few
j_call: TRBJ2-7
cdr3_nt: TGTGCCAGCAGCTTGGGGCTTACAGGGTTTACCGACGAGCAGTACTTC
cdr3_aa: CASSLGLTGFTDEQYF

v_call: TRBV5-1
d_call: .
clone_size: many
j_call: TRBJ1-2
cdr3_nt: TGCGCCAGCAGCTTGGCCTGGGATAACTATGGCTACACCTTC
cdr3_aa: CASSLAWDNYGYTF

v_call: TRBV27
d_call: .
clone_size: few
j_call: TRBJ2-3
cdr3_nt: TGTGCCAGCAGTTCTTTAGTAGCAGATACGCAGTATTTT
cdr3_aa: CASSSLVADTQYF

v_call: TRBV5-1
d_call: .
clone_size: .
j_call: TRBJ1-1
cdr3_nt: TGCGCCAGCAGCTTGGAGGGCCTGAACACTGAAGCTTTCTTT
cdr3_aa: CASSLEGLNTEAFF

v_call: TRBV20-1
d_call: TRBD1
clone_size: many
j_call: TRBJ1-3
cdr3_nt: TGCAGTGCTCCCTGGACAGGCGGAAACACCATATATTTT
cdr3_aa: CSAPWTGGNTIYF

v_call: TRBV6-5
d_call: TRBD1
clone_size: few
j_call: TRBJ1-2
cdr3_nt: TGTGCCAGCAGTGGGGGACAGTTCTACACCTTC
cdr3_aa: CASSGGQFYTF

v_call: TRBV20-1
d_call: .
clone_size: many
j_call: TRBJ2-1
cdr3_nt: TGCAGTGCGAGAGGAAGGGGTACTAAGCTCGGCTCCTACAATGAGCAGTTCTTC
cdr3_aa: CSARGRGTKLGSYNEQFF

v_call: TRBV6-1
d_call: .
clone_size: many
j_call: TRBJ2-1
cdr3_nt: TGTGCCAGCAGTGAGCTTGACTACAATGAGCAGTTCTTC
cdr3_aa: CASSELDYNEQFF

v_call: TRBV7-2
d_call: .
clone_size: few
j_call: TRBJ2-1
cdr3_nt: TGTGCCAGCAGCTACGACAGGTCCACAAGTGAGCAGTTCTTC
cdr3_aa: CASSYDRSTSEQFF

v_call: TRBV24-1
d_call: .
clone_size: many
j_call: TRBJ2-7
cdr3_nt: TGTGCCACCAGTGTGTCTTCCTACGAGCAGTACTTC
cdr3_aa: CATSVSSYEQYF

v_call: TRBV27
d_call: .
clone_size: many
j_call: TRBJ1-2
cdr3_nt: TGTGCCAGCAGTTCCCTAGGCGGGGGTATGGTATTCTATGGCTACACCTTC
cdr3_aa: CASSSLGGGMVFYGYTF

v_call: TRBV20-1
d_call: .
clone_size: many
j_call: TRBJ2-7
cdr3_nt: TGCAGTGCCCCCCTCGGACAGTACAGCTCCTACGAGCAGTACTTC
cdr3_aa: CSAPLGQYSSYEQYF

v_call: TRBV16
d_call: TRBD1
clone_size: many
j_call: TRBJ1-6
cdr3_nt: TGTGCCAGCAGCACGACAGGGCAGGGGCATTCACCCCTCCACTTT
cdr3_aa: CASSTTGQGHSPLHF

v_call: TRBV27
d_call: .
clone_size: .
j_call: TRBJ1-2
cdr3_nt: TGTGCCAGCAGTCCTTTGGGGGAGAACAACTATGGCTACACCTTC
cdr3_aa: CASSPLGENNYGYTF

v_call: TRBV3-1
d_call: .
clone_size: .
j_call: TRBJ1-6
cdr3_nt: TGTGCCAGCAGCCAAGAAAGAACGGGGGGTTCACCCCTCCACTTT
cdr3_aa: CASSQERTGGSPLHF

v_call: TRBV6-1
d_call: .
clone_size: many
j_call: TRBJ2-1
cdr3_nt: TGTGCCAGCACCCCCCCGGGGCAGAGTAATCCAATTGAGCAGTTCTTC
cdr3_aa: CASTPPGQSNPIEQFF

v_call: TRBV27
d_call: .
clone_size: few
j_call: TRBJ2-1
cdr3_nt: TGTGCCAGCAGTTTATTCACCCTTAACAATGAGCAGTTCTTC
cdr3_aa: CASSLFTLNNEQFF

v_call: TRBV5-1
d_call: TRBD1
clone_size: many
j_call: TRBJ2-7
cdr3_nt: TGCGCCAGCAGCTTCGGGACAGGGAACTACGAGCAGTACTTC
cdr3_aa: CASSFGTGNYEQYF

v_call: TRBV7-9
d_call: .
clone_size: few
j_call: TRBJ2-5
cdr3_nt: TGTGCCAGCAAGACAGCGTCAGAAGAGACCCAGTACTTC
cdr3_aa: CASKTASEETQYF

v_call: TRBV30
d_call: .
clone_size: .
j_call: TRBJ2-3
cdr3_nt: TGTGCGCTGGAGTCCCCGTTTGACACAGATACGCAGTATTTT
cdr3_aa: CALESPFDTDTQYF

v_call: TRBV19
d_call: TRBD1
clone_size: many
j_call: TRBJ1-1
cdr3_nt: TGTGCCAGTAGGGTGACAGGGGTTGGTGAAGCTTTCTTT
cdr3_aa: CASRVTGVGEAFF

v_call: TRBV10-3
d_call: TRBD2
clone_size: many
j_call: TRBJ2-2
cdr3_nt: TGTGCCATCAGAGGGGGACTAGCGGGGGATAACACCGGGGAGCTGTTTTTT
cdr3_aa: CAIRGGLAGDNTGELFF

v_call: TRBV11-2
d_call: .
clone_size: .
j_call: TRBJ2-5
cdr3_nt: TGTGCCAGTAAGGCTGGGGAGACCCAGTACTTC
cdr3_aa: CASKAGETQYF

v_call: TRBV5-1
d_call: .
clone_size: many
j_call: TRBJ1-2
cdr3_nt: TGCGCCAGCAGCTCGGGGGCCAGAGTGGAGATTACCTTC
cdr3_aa: CASSSGARVEITF